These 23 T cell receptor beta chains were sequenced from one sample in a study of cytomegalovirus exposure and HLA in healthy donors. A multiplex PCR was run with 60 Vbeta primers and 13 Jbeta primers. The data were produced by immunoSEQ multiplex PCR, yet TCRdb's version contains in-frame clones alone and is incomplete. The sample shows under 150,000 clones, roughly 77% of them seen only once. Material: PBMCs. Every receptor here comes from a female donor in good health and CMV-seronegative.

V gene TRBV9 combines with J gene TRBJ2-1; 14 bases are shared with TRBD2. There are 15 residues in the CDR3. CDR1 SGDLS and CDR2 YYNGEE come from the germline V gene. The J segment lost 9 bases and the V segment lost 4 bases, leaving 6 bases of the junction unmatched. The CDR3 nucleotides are TGTGCCAGCAGCCCGGGACTAGCGGGAGACCTTGAGCAGTTCTTC. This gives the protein CASSPGLAGDLEQFF.

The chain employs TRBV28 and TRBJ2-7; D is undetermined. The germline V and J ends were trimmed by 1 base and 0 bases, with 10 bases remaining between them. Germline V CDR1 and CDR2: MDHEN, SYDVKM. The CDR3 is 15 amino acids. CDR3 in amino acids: CASSLLGGTSYEQYF. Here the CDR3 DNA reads TGTGCCAGCAGTTTATTAGGCGGTACCTCCTACGAGCAGTACTTC. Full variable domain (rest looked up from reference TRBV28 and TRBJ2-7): DVKVTQSSRYLVKRTGEKVFLECVQDMDHENMFWYRQDPGLGLRLIYFSYDVKMKEKGDIPEGYSVSREKKERFSLILESASTNQTSMYLCASSLLGGTSYEQYFGPGTRLTVT.

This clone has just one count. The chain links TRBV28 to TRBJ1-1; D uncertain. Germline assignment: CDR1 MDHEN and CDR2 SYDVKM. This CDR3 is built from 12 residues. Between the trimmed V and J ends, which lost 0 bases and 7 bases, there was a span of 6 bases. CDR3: CASSLWSSEAFF. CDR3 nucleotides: TGTGCCAGCAGTTTATGGTCTAGTGAAGCTTTCTTT.

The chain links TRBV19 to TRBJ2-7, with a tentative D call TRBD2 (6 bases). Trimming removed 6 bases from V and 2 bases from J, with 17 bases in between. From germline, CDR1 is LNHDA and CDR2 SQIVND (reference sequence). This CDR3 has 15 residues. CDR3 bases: TGTGCCAGTAGGACCCATAGCGGAGGAACCTACGAGCAGTACTTC. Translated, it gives CASRTHSGGTYEQYF.

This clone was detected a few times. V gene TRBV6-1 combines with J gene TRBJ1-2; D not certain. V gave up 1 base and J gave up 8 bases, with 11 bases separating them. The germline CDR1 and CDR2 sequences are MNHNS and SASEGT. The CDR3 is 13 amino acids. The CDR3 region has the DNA TGTGCCAGCAGTGAAGGGCTTAATTTGGGCTACACCTTC. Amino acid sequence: CASSEGLNLGYTF.

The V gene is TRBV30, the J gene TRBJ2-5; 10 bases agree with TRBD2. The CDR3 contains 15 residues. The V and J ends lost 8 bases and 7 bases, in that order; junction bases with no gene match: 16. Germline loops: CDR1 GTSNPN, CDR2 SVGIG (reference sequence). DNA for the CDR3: TGTGCCCGGGCCCTCACTAGCGGGGCCGTGGGGACCCAGTACTTC. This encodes CARALTSGAVGTQYF.

CDR3 amino acids: CASGPGHPNTEAFF. Here the CDR3 DNA reads TGTGCCAGCGGCCCGGGACACCCGAACACTGAAGCTTTCTTT. The chain carries TRBV7-9 and TRBJ1-1, with D maybe TRBD1 (6 bases). V was trimmed by 8 bases and J by 1 base, leaving 14 bases between them. The CDR3 is made up of 14 amino acids. Looked up from germline, CDR1 is SEHNR and CDR2 is FQNEAQ (reference sequence).

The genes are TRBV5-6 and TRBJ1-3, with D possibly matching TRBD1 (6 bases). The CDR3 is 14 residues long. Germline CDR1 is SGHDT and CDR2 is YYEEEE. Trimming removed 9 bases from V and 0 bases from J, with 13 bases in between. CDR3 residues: CATGHLSSGNTIYF. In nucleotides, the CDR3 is TGTGCCACGGGACACTTGAGCTCTGGAAACACCATATATTTT.

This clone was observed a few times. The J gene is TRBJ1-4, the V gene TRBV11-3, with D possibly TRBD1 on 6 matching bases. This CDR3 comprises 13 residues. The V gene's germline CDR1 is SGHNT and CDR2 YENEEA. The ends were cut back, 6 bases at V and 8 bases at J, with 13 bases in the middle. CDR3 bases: TGTGCCAGCAGGGACAGCGGAGAGGAAAAACTGTTTTTT. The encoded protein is CASRDSGEEKLFF.

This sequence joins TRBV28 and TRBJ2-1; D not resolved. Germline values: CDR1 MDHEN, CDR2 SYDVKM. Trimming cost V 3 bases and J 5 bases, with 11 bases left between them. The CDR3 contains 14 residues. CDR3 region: CASSLVSSNNEQFF. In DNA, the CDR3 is TGTGCCAGCAGTTTGGTCTCTAGTAACAATGAGCAGTTCTTC.

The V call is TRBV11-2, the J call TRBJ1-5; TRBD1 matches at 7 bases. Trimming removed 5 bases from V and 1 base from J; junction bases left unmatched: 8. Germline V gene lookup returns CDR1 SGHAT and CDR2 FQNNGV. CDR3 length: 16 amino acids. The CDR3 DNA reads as TGTGCCAGCAGCCTATGCCTGACAGGGAGCAATCAGCCCCAGCATTTT. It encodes CASSLCLTGSNQPQHF. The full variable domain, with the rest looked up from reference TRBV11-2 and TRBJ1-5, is EAGVAQSPRYKIIEKRQSVAFWCNPISGHATLYWYQQILGQGPKLLIQFQNNGVVDDSQLPKDRFSAERLKGVDSTLKIQPAKLEDSAVYLCASSLCLTGSNQPQHFGDGTRLSIL.

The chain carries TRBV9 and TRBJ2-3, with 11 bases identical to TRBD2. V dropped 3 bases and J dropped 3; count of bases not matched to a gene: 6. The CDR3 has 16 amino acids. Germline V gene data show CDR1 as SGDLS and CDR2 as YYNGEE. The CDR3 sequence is CASSALAGGLTDTQYF. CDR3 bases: TGTGCCAGCAGCGCCCTAGCGGGAGGTCTGACAGATACGCAGTATTTT.

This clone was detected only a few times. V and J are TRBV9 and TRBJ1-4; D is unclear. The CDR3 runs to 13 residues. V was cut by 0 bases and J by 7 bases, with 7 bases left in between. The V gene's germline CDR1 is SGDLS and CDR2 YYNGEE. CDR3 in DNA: TGTGCCAGCAGCGTAGAAACGGGTGAAAAACTGTTTTTT. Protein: CASSVETGEKLFF. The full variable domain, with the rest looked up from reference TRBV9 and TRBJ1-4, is DSGVTQTPKHLITATGQRVTLRCSPRSGDLSVYWYQQSLDQGLQFLIQYYNGEERAKGNILERFSAQQFPDLHSELNLSSLELGDSALYFCASSVETGEKLFFGSGTQLSVL.

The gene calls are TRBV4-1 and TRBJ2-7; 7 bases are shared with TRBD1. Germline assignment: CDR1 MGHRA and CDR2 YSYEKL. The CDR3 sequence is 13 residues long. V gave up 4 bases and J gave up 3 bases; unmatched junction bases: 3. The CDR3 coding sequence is TGCGCCAGCAGCCCCCGGGACAGCTACGAGCAGTACTTC. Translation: CASSPRDSYEQYF.

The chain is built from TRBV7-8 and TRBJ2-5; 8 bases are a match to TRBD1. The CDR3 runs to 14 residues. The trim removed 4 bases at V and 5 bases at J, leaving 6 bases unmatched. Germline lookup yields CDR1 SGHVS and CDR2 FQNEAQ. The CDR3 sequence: CASSYRDRKETQYF. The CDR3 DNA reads TGTGCCAGCAGCTACCGGGACAGGAAGGAGACCCAGTACTTC.

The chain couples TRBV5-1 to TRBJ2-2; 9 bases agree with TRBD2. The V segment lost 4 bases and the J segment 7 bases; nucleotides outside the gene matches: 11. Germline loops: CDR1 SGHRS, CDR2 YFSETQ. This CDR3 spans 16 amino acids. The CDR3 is CASSPRPSGMNGELFF. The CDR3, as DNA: TGCGCCAGCAGCCCCAGGCCTAGCGGGATGAACGGGGAGCTGTTTTTT. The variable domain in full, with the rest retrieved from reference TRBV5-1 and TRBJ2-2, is KAGVTQTPRYLIKTRGQQVTLSCSPISGHRSVSWYQQTPGQGLQFLFEYFSETQRNKGNFPGRFSGRQFSNSRSEMNVSTLELGDSALYLCASSPRPSGMNGELFFGEGSRLTVL.

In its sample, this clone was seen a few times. The DNA for the CDR3 is TGTGCCAGCAGCTCACCCAAGAGCGCTAGCACAGATACGCAGTATTTT. This gives the protein CASSSPKSASTDTQYF. J is TRBJ2-3 and V is TRBV5-4, with D uncertain. The CDR3 has 16 amino acids. The V end lost 3 bases, the J end lost 0 bases, and 14 bases lay between the germline ends. The germline gives CDR1 SGHNT, CDR2 YYREEE (reference sequence).

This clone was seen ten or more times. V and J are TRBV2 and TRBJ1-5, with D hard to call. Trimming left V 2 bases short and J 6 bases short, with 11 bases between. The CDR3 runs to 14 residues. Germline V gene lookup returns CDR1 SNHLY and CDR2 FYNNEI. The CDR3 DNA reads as TGTGCCAGCAGTGAACTTGGGAGACCTCAGCCCCAGCATTTT. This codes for CASSELGRPQPQHF.

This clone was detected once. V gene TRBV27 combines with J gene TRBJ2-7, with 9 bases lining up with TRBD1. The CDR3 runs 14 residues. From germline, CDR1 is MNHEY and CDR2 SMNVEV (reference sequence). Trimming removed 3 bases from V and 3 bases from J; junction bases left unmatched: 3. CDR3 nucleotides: TGTGCCAGCAGTTTTCGACAGGGGGACTACGAGCAGTACTTC. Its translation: CASSFRQGDYEQYF.

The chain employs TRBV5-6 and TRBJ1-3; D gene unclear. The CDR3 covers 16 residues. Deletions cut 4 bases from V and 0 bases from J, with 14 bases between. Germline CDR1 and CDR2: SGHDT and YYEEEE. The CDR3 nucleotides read TGTGCCAGCAGCCGGAGGCCGCCCCTCTCTGGAAACACCATATATTTT. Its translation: CASSRRPPLSGNTIYF.

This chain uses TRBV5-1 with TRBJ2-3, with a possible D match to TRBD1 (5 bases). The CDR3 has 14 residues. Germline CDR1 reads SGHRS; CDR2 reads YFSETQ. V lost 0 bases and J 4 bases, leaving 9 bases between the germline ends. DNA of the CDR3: TGCGCCAGCAGCTTGGCCCAGGGCGCAGATACGCAGTATTTT. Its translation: CASSLAQGADTQYF.

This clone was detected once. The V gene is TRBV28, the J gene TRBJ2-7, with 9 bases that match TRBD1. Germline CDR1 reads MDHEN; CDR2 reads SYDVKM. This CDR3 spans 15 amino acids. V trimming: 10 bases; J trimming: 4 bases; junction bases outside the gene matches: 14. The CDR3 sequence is CANRKGGQGNYEQYF. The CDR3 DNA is TGTGCCAACAGAAAGGGGGGACAGGGAAATTACGAGCAGTACTTC.

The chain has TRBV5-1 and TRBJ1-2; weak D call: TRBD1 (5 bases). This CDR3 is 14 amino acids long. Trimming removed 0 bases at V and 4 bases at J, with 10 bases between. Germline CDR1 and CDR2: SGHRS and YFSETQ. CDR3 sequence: CASSLGGETYGYTF. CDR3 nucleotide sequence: TGCGCCAGCAGCTTGGGGGGGGAAACCTATGGCTACACCTTC.